Following are 19 T cell receptor beta chains from one sample sequenced in a study of blood T cell repertoires in COVID-19. The assay was immunoSEQ multiplex PCR, and TCRdb's table has in-frame clones only and misses some. This sample has 200,000 to 300,000 clones, with 83% found just once. The specimen sequenced was peripheral blood. The receptors were gathered from a human donor in a cohort sampled during active COVID-19.

The rearrangement links TRBV4-1 to TRBJ1-2, with 9 bases identical to TRBD1. Trimming at V came to 3 bases and at J to 4 bases, leaving 15 bases not matched to a gene. Germline V lookup: CDR1 MGHRA, CDR2 YSYEKL. The CDR3 consists of 18 residues. The CDR3 coding sequence is TGCGCCAGCAGCCAGTTTGCACTGGGACAGGGAGGGGGCTATGGCTACACCTTC. Protein: CASSQFALGQGGGYGYTF.

V gene TRBV7-6 combines with J gene TRBJ2-1, with D possibly being TRBD1 (6 bases). The CDR3 length is 15 residues. Germline values: CDR1 SGHVS, CDR2 FNYEAQ. Trimming pared 3 bases from V and 8 bases from J, leaving 17 bases between. The CDR3 sequence: CASSLHQGLKDEQFF. The DNA for the CDR3 is TGTGCCAGCAGCTTGCATCAGGGGCTAAAGGATGAGCAGTTCTTC. Variable domain in full (rest from reference TRBV7-6 and TRBJ2-1): GAGVSQSPRYKVTKRGQDVALRCDPISGHVSLYWYRQALGQGPEFLTYFNYEAQQDKSGLPNDRFSAERPEGSISTLTIQRTEQRDSAMYRCASSLHQGLKDEQFFGPGTRLTVL.

V and J are TRBV19 and TRBJ1-1, with TRBD1 identical over 7 bases. V lost 6 bases to trimming and J lost 6 bases; unmatched junction nucleotides: 4. The CDR3 contains 12 residues. The germline CDR1 and CDR2 sequences are LNHDA and SQIVND (reference sequence). CDR3 DNA: TGTGCCAGTAGGCAGGGGGTCTCTGAAGCTTTCTTT. Translated, it gives CASRQGVSEAFF. Full variable domain (rest looked up from reference TRBV19 and TRBJ1-1): DGGITQSPKYLFRKEGQNVTLSCEQNLNHDAMYWYRQDPGQGLRLIYYSQIVNDFQKGDIAEGYSVSREKKESFPLTVTSAQKNPTAFYLCASRQGVSEAFFGQGTRLTVV.

This sequence joins TRBV5-5 and TRBJ1-2, with D possibly being TRBD1 (6 bases). The CDR3 totals 13 residues. Germline loops: CDR1 SGHKS, CDR2 YYEKEE (reference sequence). V was trimmed by 5 bases and J by 3 bases, leaving 11 bases between them. CDR3 residues: CASRGGVDYGYTF. In nucleotides, the CDR3 is TGTGCCAGCAGAGGGGGAGTGGACTATGGCTACACCTTC.

The chain uses TRBV6-6 and TRBJ1-5; 9 bases map to TRBD1. The CDR3 is made up of 16 amino acids. Germline CDR1 and CDR2: MNHNY and SVGAGI (reference sequence). J was trimmed by 4 bases and V by 4 bases; bases with no gene match: 8. The CDR3 here is CASSSTDRGGNQPQHF. In nucleotides, the CDR3 is TGTGCCAGCAGTTCAACGGACAGGGGAGGGAATCAGCCCCAGCATTTT.

In the case of this clone: Other DNA sequences in the same sample also yield this CDR3. The chain links TRBV6-5 to TRBJ2-7; no firm D call. The V gene's germline CDR1 is MNHEY and CDR2 SVGAGI. The CDR3 is made up of 11 amino acids. V shed 5 bases and J shed 2 bases, with 4 bases lying between them. The CDR3 DNA is TGTGCCAGCAGTAGAGCCTACGAGCAGTACTTC. Encoded protein: CASSRAYEQYF.

This chain connects TRBV3-1 (or the pseudogene TRBV3-2) to TRBJ2-5; no firm D call. Trimming removed 1 base from V and 7 bases from J, with 13 bases in between. Germline V gives CDR1 LGHDT, CDR2 YNNKEL (reference sequence). This CDR3 is built from 14 residues. The CDR3 protein is CASSQGQAPGTQYF. CDR3 coding DNA: TGTGCCAGCAGCCAAGGTCAGGCCCCCGGGACCCAGTACTTC.

The CDR3 DNA sequence: TGTGCCATAAAAGACCCGACAGGGACCGGGGCCAACGTCCTGACTTTC. It is translated as CAIKDPTGTGANVLTF. The chain links TRBV10-3 to TRBJ2-6; 7 positions match TRBD1. The CDR3 has 16 residues. Germline-derived CDR1 and CDR2 are ENHRY and SYGVKD. The J segment lost 4 bases and the V segment lost 9 bases, leaving 12 bases of the junction unmatched.

This sequence joins TRBV14 and TRBJ2-1; D perhaps matches TRBD1 (6 bases). The germline V and J ends were trimmed by 4 bases and 6 bases, with 16 bases remaining between them. The CDR3 has 15 amino acids. Germline CDR1 is SGHDN and CDR2 is FVKESK. In DNA form, the CDR3 reads TGTGCCAGCAGCCCGGGACACCCGGCACGCAATGAGCAGTTCTTC. Residues: CASSPGHPARNEQFF.

The chain is built from TRBV25-1 and TRBJ2-2; perhaps TRBD2 as D (6 bases). Germline CDR1 reads MGHDK; CDR2 reads SYGVNS. With 10 bases removed from V and 4 bases from J, the gap between germline ends came to 10 bases. This CDR3 contains 12 residues. The CDR3, as DNA: TGTGCCACCGCGCGGGGCACCGGGGAGCTGTTTTTT. Its translation: CATARGTGELFF.

This sequence joins TRBV7-9 and TRBJ2-7; TRBD2 might be the D (6 bases). With 5 bases removed from V and 1 base from J, the gap between germline ends came to 24 bases. The germline V gene has CDR1 SEHNR and CDR2 FQNEAQ (reference sequence). The CDR3 is 18 amino acids. The CDR3 DNA sequence: TGTGCCAGCAGCGACCGACTCCAACTAGCTCCAAATTCCTACGAGCAGTACTTC. Its translation is CASSDRLQLAPNSYEQYF.

This sequence joins TRBV13 and TRBJ2-5; 9 bases agree with TRBD2. Germline V gene lookup returns CDR1 PRHDT and CDR2 FYEKMQ (reference sequence). The CDR3 is made up of 17 amino acids. V lost 1 base and J lost 2; bases outside the gene matches: 8. The CDR3 DNA sequence: TGTGCCAGCAGCTTAGTAGGCCTAGCGGGGATTCAAGAGACCCAGTACTTC. It yields the protein CASSLVGLAGIQETQYF.

This chain links TRBV6-6 with TRBJ2-6; D unclear. V was clipped by 2 bases and J by 0 bases, with 8 bases between them. The CDR3 length is 16 residues. The germline CDR1 and CDR2 sequences are MNHNY and SVGAGI (reference sequence). CDR3 in DNA: TGTGCCAGCAGTTACCAGGTTCCCTCTGGGGCCAACGTCCTGACTTTC. It encodes CASSYQVPSGANVLTF.

The V and J genes are TRBV2 and TRBJ2-7; 10 positions match TRBD2. The CDR3 sequence is 15 residues long. V shed 6 bases, J shed 0 bases, and the junction held 5 bases outside the gene matches. Germline CDR1 is SNHLY and CDR2 is FYNNEI. Written as DNA, the CDR3 is TGTGCCAGCAGGCAACTAGCGGGGAGCTCCTACGAGCAGTACTTC. This encodes CASRQLAGSSYEQYF.

This clone was seen many times. The chain has TRBV4-1 and TRBJ1-1; 7 bases fit TRBD1. Germline CDR1 MGHRA, CDR2 YSYEKL. The CDR3 extends over 17 amino acids. With 0 bases clipped from V and 0 bases from J, the junction kept 7 bases outside the gene matches. The CDR3 sequence: CASSQDRDSSLNTEAFF. CDR3 nucleotides: TGCGCCAGCAGCCAAGACCGGGACAGCAGCTTGAACACTGAAGCTTTCTTT.

The chain is built from TRBV13 and TRBJ2-7, with 9 bases fitting TRBD2. The J segment lost 3 bases and the V segment lost 5 bases, leaving 5 bases of the junction unmatched. CDR3 length: 14 residues. In germline, CDR1 is PRHDT, CDR2 FYEKMQ (reference sequence). The CDR3 bases are TGTGCCAGCAGCCTTAGCGGGAGAGGCTACGAGCAGTACTTC. Its translation is CASSLSGRGYEQYF.

The V and J genes are TRBV18 and TRBJ1-5; D is unresolved. Trimming pared 3 bases from V and 3 bases from J, leaving 18 bases between. This CDR3 is 17 amino acids long. Germline-derived CDR1 and CDR2 are KGHSH and LQKENI. CDR3 nucleotide sequence: TGTGCCAGCTCACCTCCGAGGAGAGAGGGAATCAATCAGCCCCAGCATTTT. It codes for CASSPPRREGINQPQHF. Full variable domain (remainder filled in from reference TRBV18 and TRBJ1-5): NAGVMQNPRHLVRRRGQEARLRCSPMKGHSHVYWYRQLPEEGLKFMVYLQKENIIDESGMPKERFSAEFPKEGPSILRIQQVVRGDSAAYFCASSPPRREGINQPQHFGDGTRLSIL.

The CDR3 bases are TGCGCCAGCAGCCGAACAGGTTCCACAGATACGCAGTATTTT. It specifies CASSRTGSTDTQYF. V is TRBV4-1 and J is TRBJ2-3; possible D gene TRBD1, 5 bases. The CDR3 length is 14 residues. V gave up 4 bases and J gave up 2 bases, with 10 bases separating them. CDR1 and CDR2 (germline): MGHRA, YSYEKL.

CDR3 nucleotide sequence: TGTGCCAGCAGCCAAGACAGGCCCTACGAGCAGTACTTC. This encodes CASSQDRPYEQYF. The V call is TRBV14, the J call TRBJ2-7; D is unclear. CDR1 SGHDN and CDR2 FVKESK come from the germline V gene. Trimming took off 0 bases at V and 2 bases at J, with 5 bases between the two ends. The CDR3 totals 13 residues. Full variable domain (rest looked up from reference TRBV14 and TRBJ2-7): EAGVTQFPSHSVIEKGQTVTLRCDPISGHDNLYWYRRVMGKEIKFLLHFVKESKQDESGMPNNRFLAERTGGTYSTLKVQPAELEDSGVYFCASSQDRPYEQYFGPGTRLTVT.